The present T cell receptor beta chain was sequenced within a study of cytomegalovirus exposure and HLA in healthy donors. Whole-study context: Most donors, 70% to 85% of several hundred genotyped, fell in the Caucasian-associated ancestry cluster. Study results and limitations: Some V segments, including TRBV6-2 and TRBV6-3, were excluded as indistinguishable.

This clone was counted a single time. The antigen is unknown. Both 60 Vbeta primers and 13 Jbeta primers went into the PCR. The protocol was immunoSEQ multiplex PCR, while the TCRdb copy is restricted to in-frame clones and leaves out a portion. The sample lists 150,000 to 200,000 clones, about 72% occurring once. Germline V CDR1 and CDR2: LNHDA, SQIVND (reference sequence). There are 14 residues in the CDR3. The V end was cut by 8 bases, the J end by 1 base, with 14 bases between. Sequenced material: PBMCs. The source of this sequence is a male donor in good health and CMV-seronegative. The chain combines TRBV19 with TRBJ2-5, with D perhaps matching TRBD2 (6 bases). The CDR3 bases are TGTGCCAGTTCTGCGGTGGGGGGCCAAGAGACCCAGTACTTC. It specifies CASSAVGGQETQYF. Combining the CDR3 with reference TRBV19 and TRBJ2-5 gives the whole variable domain DGGITQSPKYLFRKEGQNVTLSCEQNLNHDAMYWYRQDPGQGLRLIYYSQIVNDFQKGDIAEGYSVSREKKESFPLTVTSAQKNPTAFYLCASSAVGGQETQYFGPGTRLLVL.